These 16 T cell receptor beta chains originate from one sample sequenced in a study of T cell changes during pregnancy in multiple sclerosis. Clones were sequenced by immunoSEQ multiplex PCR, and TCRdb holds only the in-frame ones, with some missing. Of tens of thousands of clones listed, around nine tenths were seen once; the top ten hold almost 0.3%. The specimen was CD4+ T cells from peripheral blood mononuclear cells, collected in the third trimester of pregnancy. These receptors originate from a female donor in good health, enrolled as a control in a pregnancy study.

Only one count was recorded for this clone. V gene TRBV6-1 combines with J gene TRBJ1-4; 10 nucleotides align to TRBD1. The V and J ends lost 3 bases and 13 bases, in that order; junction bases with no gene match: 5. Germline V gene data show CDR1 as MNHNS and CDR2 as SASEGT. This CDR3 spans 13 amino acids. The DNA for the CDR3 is TGTGCCAGCAGTGACATGGACAGGGGGGGACTGTTTTTT. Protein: CASSDMDRGGLFF.

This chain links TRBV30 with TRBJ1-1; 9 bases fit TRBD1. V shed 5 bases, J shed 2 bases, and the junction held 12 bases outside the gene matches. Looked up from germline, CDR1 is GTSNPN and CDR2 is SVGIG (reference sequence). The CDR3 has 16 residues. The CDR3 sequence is CAWGDRAISLNTEAFF. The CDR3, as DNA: TGTGCCTGGGGGGACAGGGCCATATCGCTTAACACTGAAGCTTTCTTT.

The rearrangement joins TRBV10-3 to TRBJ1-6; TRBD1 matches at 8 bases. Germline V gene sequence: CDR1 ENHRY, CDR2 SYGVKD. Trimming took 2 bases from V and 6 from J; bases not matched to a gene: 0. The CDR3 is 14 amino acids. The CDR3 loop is CAISEDRGNSPLHF. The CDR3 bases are TGTGCCATCAGTGAGGACAGGGGTAATTCACCCCTCCACTTT.

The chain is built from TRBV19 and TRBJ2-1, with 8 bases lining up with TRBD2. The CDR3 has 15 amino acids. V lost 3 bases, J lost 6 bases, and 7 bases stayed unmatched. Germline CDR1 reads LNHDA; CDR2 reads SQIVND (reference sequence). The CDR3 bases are TGTGCCAGTAGTATCGGGGGGGAGCAAAGCAATGAGCAGTTCTTC. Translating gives CASSIGGEQSNEQFF. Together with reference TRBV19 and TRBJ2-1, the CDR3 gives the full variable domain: DGGITQSPKYLFRKEGQNVTLSCEQNLNHDAMYWYRQDPGQGLRLIYYSQIVNDFQKGDIAEGYSVSREKKESFPLTVTSAQKNPTAFYLCASSIGGEQSNEQFFGPGTRLTVL.

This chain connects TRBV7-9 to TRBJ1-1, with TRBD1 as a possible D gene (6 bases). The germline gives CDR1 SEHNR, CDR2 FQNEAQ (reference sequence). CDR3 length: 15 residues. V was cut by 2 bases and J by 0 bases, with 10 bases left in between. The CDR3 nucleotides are TGTGCCAGCAGCTTACTTGGGGGCTTGAACACTGAAGCTTTCTTT. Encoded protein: CASSLLGGLNTEAFF.

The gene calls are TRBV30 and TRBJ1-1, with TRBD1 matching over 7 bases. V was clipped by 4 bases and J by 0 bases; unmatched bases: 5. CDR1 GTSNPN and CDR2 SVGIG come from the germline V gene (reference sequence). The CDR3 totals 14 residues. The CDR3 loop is CAWNRGQMNTEAFF. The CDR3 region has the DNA TGTGCCTGGAACAGGGGTCAGATGAACACTGAAGCTTTCTTT.

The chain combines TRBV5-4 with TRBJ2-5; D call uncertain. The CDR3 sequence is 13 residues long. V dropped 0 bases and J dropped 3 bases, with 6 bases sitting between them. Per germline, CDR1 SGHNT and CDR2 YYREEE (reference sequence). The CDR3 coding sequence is TGTGCCAGCAGCTTGGGGCAAGAAGAGACCCAGTACTTC. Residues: CASSLGQEETQYF.

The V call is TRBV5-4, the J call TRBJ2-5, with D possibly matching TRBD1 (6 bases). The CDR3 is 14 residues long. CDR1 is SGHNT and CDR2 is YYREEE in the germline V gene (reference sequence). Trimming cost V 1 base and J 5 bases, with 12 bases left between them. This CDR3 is CASSLFSGVETQYF. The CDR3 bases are TGTGCCAGCAGCTTGTTCTCAGGGGTGGAGACCCAGTACTTC. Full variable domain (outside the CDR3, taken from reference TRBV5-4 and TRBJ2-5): ETGVTQSPTHLIKTRGQQVTLRCSSQSGHNTVSWYQQALGQGPQFIFQYYREEENGRGNFPPRFSGLQFPNYSSELNVNALELDDSALYLCASSLFSGVETQYFGPGTRLLVL.

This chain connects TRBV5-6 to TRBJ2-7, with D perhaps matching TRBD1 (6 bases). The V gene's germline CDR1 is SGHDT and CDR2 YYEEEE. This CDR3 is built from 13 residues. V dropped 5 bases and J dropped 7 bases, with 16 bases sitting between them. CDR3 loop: CASSFATGREQYF. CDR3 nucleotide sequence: TGTGCCAGCAGTTTCGCGACAGGTCGGGAGCAGTACTTC.

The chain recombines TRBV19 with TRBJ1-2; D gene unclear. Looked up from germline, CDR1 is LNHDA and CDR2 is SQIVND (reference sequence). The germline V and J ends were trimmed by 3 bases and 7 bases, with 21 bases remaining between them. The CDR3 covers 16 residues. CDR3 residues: CASSIARPNGIGGYTF. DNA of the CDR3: TGTGCCAGTAGTATCGCGCGCCCCAACGGGATAGGTGGCTACACCTTC.

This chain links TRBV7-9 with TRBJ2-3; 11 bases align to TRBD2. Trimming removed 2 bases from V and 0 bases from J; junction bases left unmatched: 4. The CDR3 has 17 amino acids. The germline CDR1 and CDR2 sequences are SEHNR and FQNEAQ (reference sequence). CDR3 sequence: CASSLSSGGASTDTQYF. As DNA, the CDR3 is TGTGCCAGCAGCTTAAGTAGCGGGGGGGCTAGCACAGATACGCAGTATTTT.

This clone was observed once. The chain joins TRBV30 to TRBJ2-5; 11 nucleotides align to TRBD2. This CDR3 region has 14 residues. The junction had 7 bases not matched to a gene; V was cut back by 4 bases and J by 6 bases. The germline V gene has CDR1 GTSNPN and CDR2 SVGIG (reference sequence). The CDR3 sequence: CAWKPGLAGQTQYF. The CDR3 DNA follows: TGTGCCTGGAAGCCCGGACTAGCGGGCCAGACCCAGTACTTC.

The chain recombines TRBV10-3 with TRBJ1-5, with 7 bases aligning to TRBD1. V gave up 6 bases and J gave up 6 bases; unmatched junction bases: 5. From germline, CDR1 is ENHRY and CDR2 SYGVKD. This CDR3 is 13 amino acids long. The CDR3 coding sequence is TGTGCCATCAGCGGGACAGCCTCTCAGCCCCAGCATTTT. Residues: CAISGTASQPQHF.

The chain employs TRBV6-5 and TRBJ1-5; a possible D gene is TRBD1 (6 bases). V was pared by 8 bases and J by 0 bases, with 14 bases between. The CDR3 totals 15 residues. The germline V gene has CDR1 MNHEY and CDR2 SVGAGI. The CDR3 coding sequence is TGTGCCAGCGGAAGATACAGGGATAGCAATCAGCCCCAGCATTTT. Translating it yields CASGRYRDSNQPQHF.

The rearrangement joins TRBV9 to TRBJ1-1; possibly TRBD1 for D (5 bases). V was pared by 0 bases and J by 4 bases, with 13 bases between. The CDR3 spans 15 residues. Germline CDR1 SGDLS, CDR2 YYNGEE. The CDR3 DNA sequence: TGTGCCAGCAGCGTAGCGGGGGGGAGGGCCACTGAAGCTTTCTTT. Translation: CASSVAGGRATEAFF. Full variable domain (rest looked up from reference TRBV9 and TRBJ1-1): DSGVTQTPKHLITATGQRVTLRCSPRSGDLSVYWYQQSLDQGLQFLIQYYNGEERAKGNILERFSAQQFPDLHSELNLSSLELGDSALYFCASSVAGGRATEAFFGQGTRLTVV.

CDR3 amino acids: CASSDRGLSSYNSPLHF. DNA of the CDR3: TGTGCCAGCAGCGACAGGGGGCTTAGCTCCTATAATTCACCCCTCCACTTT. The gene calls are TRBV9 and TRBJ1-6; TRBD1 matches at 9 bases. Looked up from germline, CDR1 is SGDLS and CDR2 is YYNGEE. J lost 0 bases, V lost 3 bases, and 4 bases had no gene match. CDR3 length: 17 amino acids.